This entry is about one T cell receptor beta chain. These data originate in a study of blood T cell repertoires in COVID-19. On the study more broadly: T cells, B-cell-depleted T cells, or PBMCs provided the cDNA or gDNA that served as material.

Original processing notes: By means of reference gene primer amplification, nucleated cell counts were estimated. Generated by immunoSEQ multiplex PCR, the TCRdb table keeps only in-frame clones and is missing some. The DNA gave D and trimming, while V, J and clone size come from that table. The sample includes 150,000 to 200,000 clones, 80% of them seen just once. The length of the CDR3 is 18 residues. Between the trimmed V and J ends, which lost 2 bases and 0 bases, there was a span of 20 bases. Germline-derived CDR1 and CDR2 are SGHVS and FQNEAQ. V usage is TRBV7-8 and J usage is TRBJ2-7; tentatively, D is TRBD2 (5 bases). Source material: peripheral blood. This TCR derives from a man aged 70 or older with active or convalescent COVID-19. CDR3: CASSLRSPPRGSSYEQYF. The CDR3 DNA is TGTGCCAGCAGCTTAAGGTCCCCCCCCCGGGGTAGCTCCTACGAGCAGTACTTC.